Listed here are 14 T cell receptor beta chains from one sample, sequenced in a study of blood T cell repertoires in COVID-19. Sequencing was performed with immunoSEQ multiplex PCR; in TCRdb, only in-frame clones are kept and a portion is missing. In the table there are 85,000 to 95,000 clones, over 60% of which are singletons. The sequenced material came from peripheral blood. Receptors were obtained from a man in his sixties or seventies with acute or convalescent COVID-19.

The rearrangement uses TRBV10-3 and TRBJ1-1, with TRBD1 matching 9 bases. The CDR3 covers 16 residues. Germline loops: CDR1 ENHRY, CDR2 SYGVKD. Germline trimming cut 7 bases from V and 4 bases from J; bases unmatched to any gene: 13. CDR3 amino acids: CAINRQGEVRGTEAFF. As DNA, the CDR3 is TGTGCCATCAATCGACAGGGGGAGGTGAGGGGCACTGAAGCTTTCTTT.

This clone has ten or more counts. CDR3 DNA: TGCGCCAGCAGCTTAATGGGACAGGCGGGCTACACCTTC. It is translated as CASSLMGQAGYTF. The rearrangement links TRBV5-1 to TRBJ1-2; 8 bases fit TRBD1. CDR3 length equals 13 residues. CDR1 is SGHRS and CDR2 is YFSETQ in the germline V gene. The junction had 5 bases not matched to a gene; V was cut back by 2 bases and J by 8 bases. The full variable domain, rest sourced from reference TRBV5-1 and TRBJ1-2, is KAGVTQTPRYLIKTRGQQVTLSCSPISGHRSVSWYQQTPGQGLQFLFEYFSETQRNKGNFPGRFSGRQFSNSRSEMNVSTLELGDSALYLCASSLMGQAGYTFGSGTRLTVV.

The V call is TRBV6-5, the J call TRBJ1-6; D may be TRBD1 (6 bases). This CDR3 region has 14 residues. V dropped 2 bases and J dropped 7 bases, with 9 bases sitting between them. CDR1 is MNHEY, CDR2 SVGAGI, per germline. The CDR3 sequence: CASSYQQGNSPLHF. The CDR3 DNA sequence: TGTGCCAGCAGTTACCAGCAGGGGAATTCACCCCTCCACTTT.

In DNA, the CDR3 is TGTGCCAGCAGCCCGCTCGAGGCCAGCACAGATACGCAGTATTTT. The encoded protein is CASSPLEASTDTQYF. The rearrangement joins TRBV6-5 to TRBJ2-3; D unclear. The CDR3 consists of 15 residues. Germline V CDR1 and CDR2: MNHEY, SVGAGI. V lost 6 bases, J lost 0 bases, and 13 bases lay in between.

This chain connects TRBV7-6 to TRBJ1-4; no definite D call. Looked up from germline, CDR1 is SGHVS and CDR2 is FNYEAQ. CDR3 length: 13 residues. Trimming shortened V by 5 bases and J by 3 bases, and 7 bases separated the two germline ends. CDR3 DNA: TGTGCCAGCAGCGAGGGATCTAATGAAAAACTGTTTTTT. It yields the protein CASSEGSNEKLFF.

V usage is TRBV28 and J usage is TRBJ1-1; D ambiguous. CDR1 is MDHEN and CDR2 is SYDVKM in the germline V gene. The CDR3 is 12 amino acids. V lost 9 bases to trimming and J lost 8 bases, with 16 bases between them. The CDR3 loop is CASRSWASEAFF. CDR3 DNA: TGTGCCAGTCGCTCTTGGGCGAGCGAAGCTTTCTTT.

V gene TRBV18 combines with J gene TRBJ2-5; D possibly corresponds to TRBD1 (6 bases). Germline CDR1 reads KGHSH; CDR2 reads LQKENI. Trimming stripped 3 bases from V and 5 bases from J, with 19 bases between. The CDR3 extends over 16 amino acids. CDR3 DNA sequence: TGTGCCAGCTCACCGATTACAGGGTCGGGGTCGGAGACCCAGTACTTC. Its protein product is CASSPITGSGSETQYF. Variable domain in full (rest from reference TRBV18 and TRBJ2-5): NAGVMQNPRHLVRRRGQEARLRCSPMKGHSHVYWYRQLPEEGLKFMVYLQKENIIDESGMPKERFSAEFPKEGPSILRIQQVVRGDSAAYFCASSPITGSGSETQYFGPGTRLLVL.

V and J are TRBV6-6 and TRBJ2-3; D is ambiguous. Trimming shortened V by 2 bases and J by 0 bases, and 9 bases separated the two germline ends. CDR3 length: 15 amino acids. Germline V gene lookup returns CDR1 MNHNY and CDR2 SVGAGI (reference sequence). DNA of the CDR3: TGTGCCAGCAGTTACCAGGTGGTAAGCACAGATACGCAGTATTTT. Translated: CASSYQVVSTDTQYF.

The chain uses TRBV27 and TRBJ2-1, with 12 bases identical to TRBD1. The V and J ends lost 0 bases and 7 bases, in that order; junction bases with no gene match: 4. The CDR3 covers 16 residues. Germline CDR1 and CDR2: MNHEY and SMNVEV (reference sequence). The CDR3 DNA reads as TGTGCCAGCAGTTTATCTGGGACAGGGGGCTGGAATGAGCAGTTCTTC. Residues: CASSLSGTGGWNEQFF.

J is TRBJ2-1 and V is TRBV10-3; 16 bases are a match to TRBD2. This CDR3 spans 17 amino acids. Per the germline V gene, CDR1 is ENHRY and CDR2 is SYGVKD. The V segment lost 7 bases and the J segment 5 bases; nucleotides outside the gene matches: 8. The CDR3 loop reads CAITTGTSGRADNEQFF. DNA of the CDR3: TGTGCCATCACTACCGGGACTAGCGGGAGGGCCGACAATGAGCAGTTCTTC.

The chain has TRBV28 and TRBJ2-7; 7 positions match TRBD2. Germline values: CDR1 MDHEN, CDR2 SYDVKM. The CDR3 has 16 amino acids. V lost 6 bases, J lost 6 bases, and 17 bases stayed unmatched. This CDR3 is CASSSTTPGRGGEQYF. Here the CDR3 DNA reads TGTGCCAGCAGCTCAACAACCCCTGGGAGGGGTGGCGAGCAGTACTTC. The entire variable domain, with the rest obtained from reference TRBV28 and TRBJ2-7, is as follows: DVKVTQSSRYLVKRTGEKVFLECVQDMDHENMFWYRQDPGLGLRLIYFSYDVKMKEKGDIPEGYSVSREKKERFSLILESASTNQTSMYLCASSSTTPGRGGEQYFGPGTRLTVT.

The chain recombines TRBV6-5 with TRBJ1-4; the D gene is possibly TRBD1 (5 bases). This CDR3 comprises 12 residues. Germline V gene lookup returns CDR1 MNHEY and CDR2 SVGAGI. The V gene lost 6 bases and the J gene lost 11 bases, with 13 bases spanning the gap. The CDR3 nucleotides read TGTGCCAGCAGCAGGGTTTCAGGGAAACTGTTTTTT. It codes for CASSRVSGKLFF.

V gene TRBV27 combines with J gene TRBJ2-5, with 7 positions matching TRBD1. The J segment lost 2 bases and the V segment lost 1 base, leaving 4 bases of the junction unmatched. This CDR3 region has 15 residues. The V gene's germline CDR1 is MNHEY and CDR2 SMNVEV (reference sequence). CDR3 sequence (DNA): TGTGCCAGCAGTTTATTCCCGACAGGGCAAGAGACCCAGTACTTC. Protein: CASSLFPTGQETQYF.

The gene calls are TRBV11-2 and TRBJ1-5; 9 nucleotides agree with TRBD1. CDR3 length equals 16 residues. Per germline, CDR1 SGHAT and CDR2 FQNNGV. With V trimmed by 5 bases and J by 3 bases, 8 bases remained unmatched. CDR3 nucleotide sequence: TGTGCCAGCAGCCAAATAGGACAGGGGAACAATCAGCCCCAGCATTTT. The encoded protein is CASSQIGQGNNQPQHF.